The 18 T cell receptor beta chains reported below all come from one sample, sequenced in a study of shared clonotypes between healthy human individuals. TCRdb keeps only in-frame clones here, not all; method: immunoSEQ multiplex PCR. The data show roughly 500,000 clones, approximately 79% seen once. The sample was PBMCs. These receptors came from a woman in her thirties or forties in good health. Some clones in this sample may be carry-over from other donors' samples.

V is TRBV10-1 and J is TRBJ1-6, with D tentatively TRBD1 (6 bases). Trimming shortened V by 6 bases and J by 4 bases, and 10 bases separated the two germline ends. This CDR3 comprises 14 residues. Germline-derived CDR1 and CDR2 are WNHNN and SYGVQD (reference sequence). CDR3 coding DNA: TGCGCCAGCAGCGCCGGACAGTATAATTCACCCCTCCACTTT. It is translated as CASSAGQYNSPLHF.

The chain employs TRBV27 and TRBJ2-2; TRBD2 matches at 16 bases. The V segment lost 0 bases and the J segment 4 bases; nucleotides outside the gene matches: 11. The CDR3 length is 21 residues. The germline gives CDR1 MNHEY, CDR2 SMNVEV (reference sequence). CDR3 DNA sequence: TGTGCCAGCAGTTTATCACCACCGGGACTAGCGGGAGGGCCCATCACCGGGGAGCTGTTTTTT. It encodes CASSLSPPGLAGGPITGELFF.

The chain uses TRBV28 and TRBJ2-1; D gene unclear. The germline V gene encodes CDR1 MDHEN and CDR2 SYDVKM. The CDR3 is 15 residues long. V was trimmed by 1 base and J by 15 bases, leaving 22 bases between them. The CDR3 spells CASSLSLVRSSRMFF. CDR3 sequence (DNA): TGTGCCAGCAGTTTATCGTTAGTTAGGAGTTCGAGAATGTTCTTC.

As to this clone: A much larger clone lies one base from this, so it may be a read error. Within the sample, other DNA sequences also encode this same CDR3. This chain connects TRBV6-6 to TRBJ1-2, with 8 bases that match TRBD1. The CDR3 length is 15 residues. J gave up 0 bases and V 6 bases, and 6 bases lay outside the gene matches. CDR1 and CDR2 (germline): MNHNY, SVGAGI (reference sequence). The CDR3 DNA reads as TGTGCCAGCAGGAAAGGACAGGGCCCTAACTATGGCTACACCTTC. Its protein is CASRKGQGPNYGYTF.

The V gene is TRBV11-2, the J gene TRBJ2-5, with 7 positions matching TRBD2. Germline V gene lookup returns CDR1 SGHAT and CDR2 FQNNGV. The CDR3 loop spans 14 amino acids. The V gene end was trimmed by 3 bases and the J gene end by 11 bases; junction bases not matched to a gene: 12. CDR3 amino acids: CASSFLAGARGQYF. The CDR3 DNA follows: TGTGCCAGCAGCTTTCTTGCGGGAGCCCGGGGGCAGTACTTC.

J is TRBJ2-2 and V is TRBV5-5, with no clear D. Trimming removed 2 bases at V and 1 base at J, with 6 bases between. Germline CDR1 and CDR2: SGHKS and YYEKEE (reference sequence). The CDR3 consists of 14 residues. DNA for the CDR3: TGTGCCAGCAGCTTTGACCTGAACACCGGGGAGCTGTTTTTT. It encodes CASSFDLNTGELFF.

This clone was recorded once. This rearrangement joins TRBV7-2 to TRBJ2-7, with 9 bases fitting TRBD2. V was pared by 1 base and J by 6 bases, with 7 bases of the junction left unmatched. CDR1 and CDR2 (germline): SGHTA, FQGNSA. This CDR3 is 15 amino acids long. The CDR3 region has the DNA TGTGCCAGCAGCTTAGTGCTTAGCGGGAGTCGCGAGCAGTACTTC. Protein product: CASSLVLSGSREQYF.

This chain uses TRBV7-2 with TRBJ2-3; D gene unclear. Germline V lookup: CDR1 SGHTA, CDR2 FQGNSA. This CDR3 has 13 amino acids. V lost 5 bases to trimming and J lost 4 bases, with 10 bases between them. CDR3 residues: CASSIPGADTQYF. For the CDR3, the DNA is TGTGCCAGCAGCATTCCGGGCGCAGATACGCAGTATTTT.

This clone has just a few counts. The genes are TRBV2 and TRBJ2-2, with D possibly being TRBD2 (5 bases). The ends were cut back, 5 bases at V and 5 bases at J, with 12 bases in the middle. The CDR3 consists of 14 residues. Germline V CDR1 and CDR2: SNHLY, FYNNEI. CDR3 coding DNA: TGTGCCAGCAGTTCCTGGACTCAGACCGGGGAGCTGTTTTTT. Its translation: CASSSWTQTGELFF.

The gene calls are TRBV12-2 and TRBJ1-2; no DNA check was done on the table's D call, TRBD1. TRBV12-2 is flagged as a pseudogene. This CDR3 spans 17 amino acids. CDR3 in DNA: TGTGCAAGTCGCTTCGATCGCCTCAGGGGCGTAGCCTATGGCTACACCTTC. Translation: CASRFDRLRGVAYGYTF.

The chain carries TRBV7-6 and TRBJ2-5; 7 bases line up with TRBD2. The CDR3 is 13 amino acids. Germline values: CDR1 SGHVS, CDR2 FNYEAQ. V lost 2 bases and J lost 9; bases outside the gene matches: 6. The CDR3 protein is CASSLREEAAQYF. CDR3 bases: TGTGCCAGCAGCTTACGGGAGGAGGCGGCCCAGTACTTC. Full variable domain (outside the CDR3, taken from reference TRBV7-6 and TRBJ2-5): GAGVSQSPRYKVTKRGQDVALRCDPISGHVSLYWYRQALGQGPEFLTYFNYEAQQDKSGLPNDRFSAERPEGSISTLTIQRTEQRDSAMYRCASSLREEAAQYFGPGTRLLVL.

The chain employs TRBV28 and TRBJ2-3, with TRBD1 as a possible D gene (5 bases). Germline CDR1 and CDR2: MDHEN and SYDVKM. The germline V and J ends were trimmed by 3 bases and 3 bases, with 13 bases remaining between them. This CDR3 has 15 residues. CDR3 sequence (DNA): TGTGCCAGCAGTTTTGTCCAGGGAAGGACAGATACGCAGTATTTT. Amino acids: CASSFVQGRTDTQYF.

The chain combines TRBV10-3 with TRBJ1-4, with D possibly TRBD1 on 5 matching bases. The CDR3 has 14 amino acids. The germline V gene encodes CDR1 ENHRY and CDR2 SYGVKD. V was clipped by 2 bases and J by 7 bases, with 11 bases between them. CDR3 bases: TGTGCCATCAGTGAGCCCGGGGGGAGTGAAAAACTGTTTTTT. This gives the protein CAISEPGGSEKLFF.

V and J are TRBV6-5 and TRBJ1-5, with no clear D. This CDR3 has 14 amino acids. Germline CDR1 reads MNHEY; CDR2 reads SVGAGI. Trimming shortened V by 2 bases and J by 3 bases, and 8 bases separated the two germline ends. This CDR3 is CASSYRRTNQPQHF. The CDR3 nucleotides are TGTGCCAGCAGTTACAGGCGGACCAATCAGCCCCAGCATTTT.

This chain connects TRBV7-8 to TRBJ2-1, with D maybe TRBD2 (5 bases). In germline, CDR1 is SGHVS, CDR2 FQNEAQ. Trimming left V 2 bases short and J 4 bases short, with 24 bases between. The CDR3 is 19 residues long. The CDR3 spells CASSLIRAKSLRGYNEQFF. In DNA, the CDR3 is TGTGCCAGCAGCTTAATTCGGGCCAAATCCCTCCGGGGTTACAATGAGCAGTTCTTC.

Of note for this clone: One base away lies a much larger clone, so this may be a sequencing read error. This sequence joins TRBV7-4 and TRBJ1-5, with D possibly matching TRBD1 (6 bases). The CDR3 totals 13 residues. CDR1 and CDR2 from the germline V gene are SGHVT and SQSDAQ. Trimming removed 4 bases from V and 4 bases from J, with 8 bases in between. CDR3 amino acids: CASSWDTNQPQHF. CDR3 DNA sequence: TGTGCCAGCAGCTGGGACACAAATCAGCCCCAGCATTTT.

The genes are TRBV15 and TRBJ2-6; D is unclear. The CDR3 is 16 residues long. CDR1 is LNHNV and CDR2 is YYDKDF in the germline V gene (reference sequence). Trimming cost V 1 base and J 2 bases, with 9 bases left between them. The CDR3 loop is CATSRGWDTGANVLTF. CDR3 bases: TGTGCCACCAGCAGAGGGTGGGATACTGGGGCCAACGTCCTGACTTTC.

V is TRBV9 and J is TRBJ2-1, with unresolved D. Germline V lookup: CDR1 SGDLS, CDR2 YYNGEE. This CDR3 comprises 14 residues. The V end lost 0 bases, the J end lost 6 bases, and 10 bases lay between the germline ends. As DNA, the CDR3 is TGTGCCAGCAGCGTAGCGCGTTCCACCAATGAGCAGTTCTTC. It yields the protein CASSVARSTNEQFF.